Described below is a single T cell receptor (beta chain) sequence and its context. The sample comes from a study of T cell repertoires in cytomegalovirus infection. TCRdb reanalysed the reads using MiXCR and keeps one entry per CDR3 protein. Of 85,000 to 120,000 distinct CDR3 sequences detected, about 15% appear once; the ten largest clones hold about 7.3%. CDR3 length: 14 amino acids. V lost 5 bases to trimming and J lost 5 bases; unmatched junction nucleotides: 8. CDR1 and CDR2 from the germline V gene are SGHTA and FQGNSA. The chain employs TRBV7-2 and TRBJ2-5; TRBD1 agrees at 7 bases. The receptor was isolated from a human donor in good health (CMV status not recorded). Some clones in this sample may be carry-over from other donors' samples. Material: PBMCs. CDR3 sequence reads: CASSTRNRGETQYF. The CDR3 DNA reads TGTGCCAGCAGCACTAGGAACAGGGGTGAGACCCAGTACTTC.